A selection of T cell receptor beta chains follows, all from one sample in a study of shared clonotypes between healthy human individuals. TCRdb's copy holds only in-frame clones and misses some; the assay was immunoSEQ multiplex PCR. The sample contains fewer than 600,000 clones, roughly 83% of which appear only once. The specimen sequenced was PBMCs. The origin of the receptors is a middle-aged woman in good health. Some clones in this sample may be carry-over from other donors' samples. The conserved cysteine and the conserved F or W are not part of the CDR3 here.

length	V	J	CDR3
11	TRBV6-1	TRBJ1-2	ASERRGENGYT
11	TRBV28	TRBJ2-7	ASIRGRNSEQY
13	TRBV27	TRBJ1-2	ASSALEGRGYGYT
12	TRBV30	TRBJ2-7	AWRGGQKYYEQY
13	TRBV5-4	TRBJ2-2	ASSFTSGNTGELF
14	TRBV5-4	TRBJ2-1	ASSFTGSYSYNEQF
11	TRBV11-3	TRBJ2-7	ASSSDLGREQY
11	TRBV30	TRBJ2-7	AWSGGYAYEQY
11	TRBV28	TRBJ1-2	ASHTLGLGGYT
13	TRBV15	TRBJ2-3	ATSRDGRITDTQY
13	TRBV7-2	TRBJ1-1	ASSFGAGMNTEAF
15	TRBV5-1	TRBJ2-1	ASSVLGQGSSYNEQF
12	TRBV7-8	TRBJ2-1	ASHKGITGGDRF
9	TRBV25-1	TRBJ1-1	ASSWDTEAF
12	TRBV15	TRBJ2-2	ATSRELATGELF
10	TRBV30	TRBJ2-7	AWAIYSYEQY
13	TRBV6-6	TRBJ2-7	ASSYAPGQGREQY
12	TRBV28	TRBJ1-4	ASSLGRLAEKLF
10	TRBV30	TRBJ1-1	AWSDQHTEAF
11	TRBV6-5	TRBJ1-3	ASSFDRGNTIY
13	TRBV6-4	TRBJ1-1	ASSVPGAVDTEAF
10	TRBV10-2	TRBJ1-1	ASRNMNTEAF
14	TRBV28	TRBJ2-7	ASSLPTDGLGYEQY
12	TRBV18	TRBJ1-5	ASSPRTGNQPQH
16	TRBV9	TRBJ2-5	ASSVGVGLAGIQETQY
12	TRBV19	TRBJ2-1	ASSIAGRTNEQF
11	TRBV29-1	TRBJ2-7	SAPTGPRGEQY
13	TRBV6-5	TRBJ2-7	ASSYSPRGTYEQY
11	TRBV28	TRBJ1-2	ASSLGPTWGYT
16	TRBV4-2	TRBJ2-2	ASSSLASGRALAGELF
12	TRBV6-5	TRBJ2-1	ASNLAGSYNEQF
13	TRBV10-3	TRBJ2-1	AISPTADRYNEQF
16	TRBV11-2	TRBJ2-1	ASSLGTSGRPNYNEQF
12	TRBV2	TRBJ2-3	ASKRETVADTQY
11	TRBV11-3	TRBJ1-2	ASSSTDQGGYT
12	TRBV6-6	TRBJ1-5	ASSPSNSNQPQH
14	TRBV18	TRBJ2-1	ASSPPDLGSYNEQF
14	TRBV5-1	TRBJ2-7	ASSLGGGATSYEQY
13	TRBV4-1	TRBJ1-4	ASSQGQGAQEKLF
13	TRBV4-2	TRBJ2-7	ASSQALQTTYEQY
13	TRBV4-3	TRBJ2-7	ASSHNTDSSYEQY
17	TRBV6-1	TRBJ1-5	ASSESLWGTGATNQPQH
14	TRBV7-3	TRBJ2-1	ASSLLLSSGNNEQF
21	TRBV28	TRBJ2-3	ASSLLIRASGRGFNDHTDTQY
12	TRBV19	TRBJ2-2	ASTPNAVTGELF
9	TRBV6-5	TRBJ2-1	ASSLGVKQF
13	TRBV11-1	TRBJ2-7	ASSLVGEPGYEQY
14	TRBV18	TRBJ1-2	ASSPQGSGGSYGYT
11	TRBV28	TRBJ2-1	ASSLPHPYEQF
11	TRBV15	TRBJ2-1	ATSRDPSDEQF
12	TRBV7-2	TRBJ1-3	ASSPGLAGNTIY
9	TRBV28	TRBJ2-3	ASSRPDTQY
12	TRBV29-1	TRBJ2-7	SVSGTPSSYEQY
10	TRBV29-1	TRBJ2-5	SVKREGETQY
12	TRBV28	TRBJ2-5	ASSRTGVRETQY
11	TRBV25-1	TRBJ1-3	ASSEHFGNTIY
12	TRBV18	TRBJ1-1	ASSPTGGGTEAF
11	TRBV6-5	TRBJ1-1	ASSYSGQGEAF
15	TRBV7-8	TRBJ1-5	ASSKRPTGVANQPQH
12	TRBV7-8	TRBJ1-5	ASSSYQGYQPQH